This entry is about one T cell receptor (beta chain). The entry originates in a study of CD8 T cells in Susac syndrome. Negative isolation was used for CD8+ and CD4+ T cells and FACS enrichment for TEMRA cells. After extraction with the RNeasy kit, about 0.5 to 1 ug of the RNA was reverse transcribed using random hexamers. The amplification used immunoSEQ multiplex PCR on TCR beta CDR3; it spanned 54 Vbeta and 13 Jbeta. TCRdb fed the immunoSEQ multiplex PCR reads into MiXCR, producing one record per CDR3 protein. The repertoire holds 210,000 or so distinct CDR3 sequences, around 90% seen once, with approximately 0.13% in the top ten. There are 16 residues in the CDR3. Per germline, CDR1 SEHNR and CDR2 FQNEAQ (reference sequence). V was clipped by 5 bases and J by 1 base; unmatched bases: 6.

The TCR originated in a human donor with multiple sclerosis. The sample comprised CD8+ T cells from PBMCs. The rearrangement uses TRBV7-9 and TRBJ1-1; 11 nucleotides align to TRBD1. This CDR3 reads CASSPGQGDPNTEAFF. The DNA of the CDR3 is TGTGCCAGCAGCCCGGGACAGGGGGACCCGAACACTGAAGCTTTCTTT.